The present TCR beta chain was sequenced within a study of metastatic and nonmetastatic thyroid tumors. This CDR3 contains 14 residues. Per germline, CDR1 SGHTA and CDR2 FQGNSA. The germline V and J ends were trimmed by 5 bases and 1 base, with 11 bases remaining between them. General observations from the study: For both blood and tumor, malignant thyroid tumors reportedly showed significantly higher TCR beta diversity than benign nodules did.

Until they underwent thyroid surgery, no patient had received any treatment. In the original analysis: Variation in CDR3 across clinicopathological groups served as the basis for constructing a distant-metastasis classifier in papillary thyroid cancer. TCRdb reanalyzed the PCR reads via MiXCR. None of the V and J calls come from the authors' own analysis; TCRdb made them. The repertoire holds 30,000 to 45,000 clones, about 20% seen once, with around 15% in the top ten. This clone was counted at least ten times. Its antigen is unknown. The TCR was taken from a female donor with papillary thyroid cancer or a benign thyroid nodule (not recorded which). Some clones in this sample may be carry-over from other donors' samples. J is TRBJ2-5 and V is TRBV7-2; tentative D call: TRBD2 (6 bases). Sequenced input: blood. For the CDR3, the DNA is TGTGCCAGCAGCAAGATGGGGGGCCAAGAGACCCAGTACTTC. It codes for CASSKMGGQETQYF.